These 17 T cell receptor beta chains came from one sample sequenced in a study of cytomegalovirus exposure and HLA in healthy donors. Amplification used 60 Vbeta primers and 13 Jbeta primers. Only in-frame clones appear in the TCRdb table, and some are missing; sequencing was by immunoSEQ multiplex PCR. Here the sample spans about 140,000 clones, about 81% being singletons. The sample comprised PBMCs. The receptors stem from a man aged 25-45 years in good health and CMV-seronegative.

This clone was observed a few times. The chain has TRBV6-1 and TRBJ1-1; D unclear. The CDR3 is 13 amino acids. Germline CDR1 MNHNS, CDR2 SASEGT. V shed 7 bases and J shed 1 base, with 10 bases lying between them. The CDR3 loop is CASTLSRNTEAFF. In DNA, the CDR3 is TGTGCCAGCACCCTTTCGCGGAACACTGAAGCTTTCTTT.

The chain uses TRBV6-1 and TRBJ1-5; D remains unclear. Trimming stripped 6 bases from V and 0 bases from J, with 9 bases between. Germline V gene lookup returns CDR1 MNHNS and CDR2 SASEGT. The CDR3 contains 14 residues. The CDR3 region is CASSGYHSNQPQHF. The CDR3, as DNA: TGTGCCAGCAGCGGTTACCATAGCAATCAGCCCCAGCATTTT.

This sequence joins TRBV20-1 and TRBJ1-2; D uncertain. V dropped 1 base and J dropped 8 bases, with 5 bases sitting between them. CDR1 is DFQATT and CDR2 is SNEGSKA in the germline V gene (reference sequence). CDR3 size: 10 residues. CDR3 coding DNA: TGCAGTGCTAGAGCCCCGGGCTACACCTTC. Protein sequence: CSARAPGYTF.

V is TRBV28 and J is TRBJ2-7, with D possibly matching TRBD2 (6 bases). Germline-derived CDR1 and CDR2 are MDHEN and SYDVKM. CDR3 length equals 16 residues. The germline V and J ends were trimmed by 3 bases and 2 bases, with 17 bases remaining between them. The CDR3 here is CASSFPGRFSPYEQYF. The CDR3 region has the DNA TGTGCCAGCAGTTTCCCGGGGAGGTTTTCCCCCTACGAGCAGTACTTC.

This chain joins TRBV6-5 and TRBJ2-7; maybe TRBD1 (5 bases). This CDR3 has 14 amino acids. Trimming cost V 2 bases and J 3 bases, with 11 bases left between them. Germline V gene data show CDR1 as MNHEY and CDR2 as SVGAGI. CDR3 sequence (DNA): TGTGCCAGCAGTTACGCAAACAGGTACTACGAGCAGTACTTC. This translates into CASSYANRYYEQYF.

This chain uses TRBV2 with TRBJ2-1, with TRBD2 matching 13 bases. Germline CDR1 and CDR2: SNHLY and FYNNEI. J was trimmed by 5 bases and V by 6 bases; bases with no gene match: 7. CDR3 size: 16 residues. CDR3 DNA sequence: TGTGCCAGCAGGGGGCTACTAGCGGGAGGGCACAATGAGCAGTTCTTC. This codes for CASRGLLAGGHNEQFF. Based on the CDR3 plus reference TRBV2 and TRBJ2-1, the full variable domain is EPEVTQTPSHQVTQMGQEVILRCVPISNHLYFYWYRQILGQKVEFLVSFYNNEISEKSEIFDDQFSVERPDGSNFTLKIRSTKLEDSAMYFCASRGLLAGGHNEQFFGPGTRLTVL.

J is TRBJ1-5 and V is TRBV2, with a tentative D call TRBD1 (6 bases). The germline V gene encodes CDR1 SNHLY and CDR2 FYNNEI. The V gene lost 6 bases and the J gene lost 2 bases, with 14 bases spanning the gap. CDR3 length: 15 amino acids. The CDR3 bases are TGTGCCAGCAGGAAAGAACAGGGAGGCAATCAGCCCCAGCATTTT. Amino acid sequence: CASRKEQGGNQPQHF.

This rearrangement joins TRBV9 to TRBJ1-6; TRBD1 aligns across 10 bases. Losses at the gene ends were 3 bases for V and 6 bases for J; bases not matched to a gene: 6. CDR1 and CDR2 (germline): SGDLS, YYNGEE. This CDR3 has 16 residues. In DNA, the CDR3 is TGTGCCAGCAGCGCCCGGGACAGGGGATCTAATTCACCCCTCCACTTT. It is translated as CASSARDRGSNSPLHF.

As to this clone: Mismatch with germline at one junction end may stem from a read error. The chain carries TRBV13 and TRBJ1-2; 8 bases fit TRBD1. This CDR3 is 15 amino acids long. Germline values: CDR1 PRHDT, CDR2 FYEKMQ (reference sequence). The CDR3 loop reads CTSSPRDRTNYGYTF. Here the CDR3 DNA reads TGTACCAGCAGCCCCCGGGACAGGACCAACTATGGCTACACCTTC.

V and J are TRBV20-1 and TRBJ1-1, with D hard to call. V gave up 3 bases and J gave up 5 bases, with 7 bases separating them. This CDR3 is built from 11 residues. The V gene's germline CDR1 is DFQATT and CDR2 SNEGSKA (reference sequence). This CDR3 is CSARTYTEAFF. CDR3 DNA: TGCAGTGCTAGGACATATACTGAAGCTTTCTTT.

The chain recombines TRBV6-5 with TRBJ1-3; D is undetermined. CDR3 length equals 15 residues. CDR1 and CDR2 (germline): MNHEY, SVGAGI. Trimming took 0 bases from V and 1 from J, leaving 7 bases between them. As DNA, the CDR3 is TGTGCCAGCAGTTACTCGGCAGTTTCTGGAAACACCATATATTTT. This sequence encodes CASSYSAVSGNTIYF.

The chain uses TRBV10-3 and TRBJ1-5; D may be TRBD1 (6 bases). The V gene lost 3 bases and the J gene lost 5 bases, with 11 bases spanning the gap. CDR3 length equals 14 residues. Germline assignment: CDR1 ENHRY and CDR2 SYGVKD. CDR3 bases: TGTGCCATCAGTGAACAGGGAACGGATCAGCCCCAGCATTTT. This codes for CAISEQGTDQPQHF.

The chain combines TRBV9 with TRBJ2-5; TRBD2 aligns across 8 bases. The V and J ends lost 0 bases and 2 bases, in that order; junction bases with no gene match: 3. The germline V gene has CDR1 SGDLS and CDR2 YYNGEE. The CDR3 is 15 amino acids. The CDR3 DNA reads as TGTGCCAGCAGCGTAGACACTAGCGGTCAAGAGACCCAGTACTTC. Translated: CASSVDTSGQETQYF. Combining the CDR3 with reference TRBV9 and TRBJ2-5 gives the whole variable domain DSGVTQTPKHLITATGQRVTLRCSPRSGDLSVYWYQQSLDQGLQFLIQYYNGEERAKGNILERFSAQQFPDLHSELNLSSLELGDSALYFCASSVDTSGQETQYFGPGTRLLVL.

This clone was counted only a few times. The chain couples TRBV11-2 to TRBJ2-7; 7 positions agree with TRBD1. This CDR3 spans 16 amino acids. The junction had 13 bases not matched to a gene; V was cut back by 3 bases and J by 5 bases. In germline, CDR1 is SGHAT, CDR2 FQNNGV. The CDR3 region is CASSFPNRGGSDEQYF. As DNA, the CDR3 is TGTGCCAGCAGCTTCCCCAACCGAGGGGGCTCTGACGAGCAGTACTTC.

The gene calls are TRBV5-1 and TRBJ1-1, with 9 positions matching TRBD1. V shed 2 bases and J 4 bases; nucleotides not matched to a gene: 6. The CDR3 has 15 amino acids. Germline-derived CDR1 and CDR2 are SGHRS and YFSETQ. CDR3: CASSLWDRARTEAFF. DNA for the CDR3: TGCGCCAGCAGCTTATGGGACAGGGCTCGCACTGAAGCTTTCTTT. The full variable domain, in which reference TRBV5-1 and TRBJ1-1 provide the parts outside the CDR3, is KAGVTQTPRYLIKTRGQQVTLSCSPISGHRSVSWYQQTPGQGLQFLFEYFSETQRNKGNFPGRFSGRQFSNSRSEMNVSTLELGDSALYLCASSLWDRARTEAFFGQGTRLTVV.

This clone was seen a few times. The chain links TRBV16 to TRBJ2-4, with TRBD2 identical over 8 bases. Germline CDR1 and CDR2: KGHSY and FQNENV. The CDR3 has 19 residues. Trimming cost V 2 bases and J 3 bases; bases outside gene matches: 15. CDR3 amino acids: CASSQKTGGTRSHKNIQYF. The CDR3 nucleotides are TGTGCCAGCAGCCAAAAGACCGGCGGGACTAGAAGTCACAAAAACATTCAGTACTTC.

The chain joins TRBV27 to TRBJ1-2; 9 nucleotides align to TRBD1. The CDR3 has 15 residues. With 5 bases clipped from V and 4 bases from J, the junction kept 8 bases outside the gene matches. The germline V gene has CDR1 MNHEY and CDR2 SMNVEV (reference sequence). CDR3 DNA sequence: TGTGCCAGCAGTCCGACGGCGACAGGGGGCTATGGCTACACCTTC. Amino acid sequence: CASSPTATGGYGYTF.